This TCR beta chain was observed in a study of T-cell reconstitution after alpha-beta-depleted transplantation in children. Study observations and caveats: It was newly produced T cells that mostly accounted for T-cell counts and diversity one year after transplant. It was surviving recipient T cells and thymic progenitors that gave some patients high TCRbeta diversity at day 60. At around two months after transplant, the alpha-beta T cells were reportedly derived from several hundred expanded clones that came from non-depleted graft cells.

Molecular barcoding with unique molecular identifiers was used for the TCRbeta library. TCRdb itself ran the PCR reads through MiXCR, one entry per CDR3 protein. The table lists roughly 790,000 distinct CDR3 sequences, 16% of them singletons, with roughly 4.8% in the top ten. In germline, CDR1 is SGHTA, CDR2 FQGTGA. CDR3 size: 15 residues. Trimming left V 0 bases short and J 4 bases short, with 10 bases between. This clonotype was picked up a small number of times. Its target is not known. The chain joins TRBV7-3 to TRBJ2-1; D is possibly TRBD1 (5 bases). The sequence derives from a male patient between 10 and 17 years old who had a stem cell transplant for acute lymphoblastic leukemia, so the T cells may come from the graft donor. This specimen consisted of PBMCs, mostly from graft donor cells, obtained 360 days after TCRalphabeta/CD19-depleted stem cell transplant. DNA of the CDR3: TGTGCCAGCAGCTTAACCCTGGGGCCGTACAATGAGCAGTTCTTC. As protein: CASSLTLGPYNEQFF.